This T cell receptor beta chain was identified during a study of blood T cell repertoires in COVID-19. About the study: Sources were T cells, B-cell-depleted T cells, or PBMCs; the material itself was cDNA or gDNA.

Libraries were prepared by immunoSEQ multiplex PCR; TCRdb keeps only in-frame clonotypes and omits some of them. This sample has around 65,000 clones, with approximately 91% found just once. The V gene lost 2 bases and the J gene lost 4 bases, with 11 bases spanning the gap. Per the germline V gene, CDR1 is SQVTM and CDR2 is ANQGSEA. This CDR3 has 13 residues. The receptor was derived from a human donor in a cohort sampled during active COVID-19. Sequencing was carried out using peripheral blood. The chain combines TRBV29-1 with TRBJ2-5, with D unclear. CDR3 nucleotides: TGCAGCGTTGAATCCGGGTTTCGAGAGACCCAGTACTTC. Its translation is CSVESGFRETQYF.